These T cell receptor beta chains were read from a single sample in a study of cytomegalovirus exposure and HLA in healthy donors. Assay: immunoSEQ multiplex PCR; the TCRdb copy retains only in-frame clones and omits some. The table has under 250,000 clones, around three quarters seen once. The sequenced material came from PBMCs. These receptors were obtained from a woman in her twenties or thirties in good health and CMV-seropositive. Each CDR3 is given with its conserved first and last residue. The D gene is left open where the match is weak. Rows may omit the clone size; those that give it use once, few, many or a size class.

j_gene | abundance | d_gene | v_gene | CDR3nt | CDR3aa
TRBJ2-3 | . | TRBD2 | TRBV11-2 | TGTGCCAGCAGCTTCAGGGGCGCTAGCGGGAGCCCAGATACGCAGTATTTT | CASSFRGASGSPDTQYF
TRBJ1-3 | . | . | TRBV29-1 | TGCAGCGTTGAAGGGTCGGGAGGAAACACCATATATTTT | CSVEGSGGNTIYF
TRBJ2-3 | . | . | TRBV7-8 | TGTGCCAGCAGCTTAGACCCGGTCAGCACAGATACGCAGTATTTT | CASSLDPVSTDTQYF
TRBJ1-6 | few | . | TRBV12-2 | TGTGCAAGTCGCTTAGCGCTCGGGGGACCCTATAATTCACCCCTCCACTTT | CASRLALGGPYNSPLHF
TRBJ2-3 | . | TRBD2 | TRBV12-5 | TGTGCTAGTGGTTTGAGACTAAGCGGGGTCACAGATACGCAGTATTTT | CASGLRLSGVTDTQYF
TRBJ2-1 | . | . | TRBV7-2 | TGTGCCAGCAGCATCCTTAGGACGGGGGGCTATGAGCAGTTCTTC | CASSILRTGGYEQFF
TRBJ1-1 | once | . | TRBV11-3 | TGTGCCTCCCGTAGACAGGCGGCGAACACTGAAGCTTTCTTT | CASRRQAANTEAFF
TRBJ2-2 | . | . | TRBV10-3 | TGTGCCATCAGTGAGTCGAGAGGGTTCACCGGGGAGCTGTTTTTT | CAISESRGFTGELFF
TRBJ1-5 | once | TRBD1 | TRBV4-1 | TGCGCCAGCAGCCATCCAGGGGGACAGGGGAATCAGCCCCAGCATTTT | CASSHPGGQGNQPQHF
TRBJ1-3 | few | . | TRBV2 | TGTGCCAGCAGCTCCCCAGGGGTAGGAAACACCATATATTTT | CASSSPGVGNTIYF
TRBJ1-1 | . | . | TRBV15 | TGTGCCACCAGCCGAGAGCCTGGGGCAGACACTGAAGCTTTCTTT | CATSREPGADTEAFF
TRBJ2-7 | . | . | TRBV13 | TGTGCCAGCAGCTTAGGCCCAGGGCCCTACGAGCAGTACTTC | CASSLGPGPYEQYF
TRBJ2-7 | . | . | TRBV28 | TGTGCCAGCAAAACTTACTCCTACGAGCAGTACTTC | CASKTYSYEQYF
TRBJ2-1 | . | TRBD2 | TRBV6-5 | TGTGCCAGCAGGCGAACGGGGGGGCCGGGCAATGAGCAGTTCTTC | CASRRTGGPGNEQFF
TRBJ1-5 | once | TRBD1 | TRBV6-1 | TGTGCCAGCAGCGGGACAGGGAGTCAGCCCCAGCATTTT | CASSGTGSQPQHF
TRBJ1-4 | once | TRBD1 | TRBV16 | TGTGCCAGCAGCCCTCTCGACAGGGGAAGGAATGAAAAACTGTTTTTT | CASSPLDRGRNEKLFF
TRBJ2-7 | . | . | TRBV5-1 | TGCGCCAGCAGCTTGGTGGGCAGCCAAACCTACGAGCAGTACTTC | CASSLVGSQTYEQYF
TRBJ1-5 | . | . | TRBV2 | TGTGCCAGCAGTGATAGGAGGGGTGGCAATCAGCCCCAGCATTTT | CASSDRRGGNQPQHF
TRBJ2-2 | . | TRBD1 | TRBV6-4 | TGTGCCAGCAGTGAATCGGGTATCGGGACAGCTACCGGGGAGCTGTTTTTT | CASSESGIGTATGELFF
TRBJ1-6 | . | . | TRBV7-6 | TGTGCCAGCAGCCCCACCTATAATTCACCCCTCCACTTT | CASSPTYNSPLHF
TRBJ2-7 | few | . | TRBV7-6 | TGTGCCAGCGTGGGCGATACCTACGAGCAGTACTTC | CASVGDTYEQYF
TRBJ2-2 | . | TRBD2 | TRBV2 | TGTGCCAGCAGTGATACGACTAGCGGAAACACCGGGGAGCTGTTTTTT | CASSDTTSGNTGELFF
TRBJ1-6 | . | . | TRBV6-5 | TGTGCCAGCAGTTACGCTATTTATAATTCACCCCTCCACTTT | CASSYAIYNSPLHF
TRBJ1-1 | . | TRBD1 | TRBV7-2 | TGTGCCAGCAGCCCACAGGGGATGGGCACTGAAGCTTTCTTT | CASSPQGMGTEAFF
TRBJ2-1 | . | . | TRBV5-1 | TGCGCCAGCAGCTTCGGTCAAATCAATGAGCAGTTCTTC | CASSFGQINEQFF
TRBJ2-3 | . | . | TRBV5-6 | TGTGCCAGCAGCTTGGGCGGAAGCACAGATACGCAGTATTTT | CASSLGGSTDTQYF
TRBJ1-1 | . | . | TRBV20-1 | TGCAGTGCGAGGAGCTATGAAGCTTTCTTT | CSARSYEAFF
TRBJ2-7 | . | TRBD1 | TRBV19 | TGTGCCAGTAGCAAGGGGGCATTTCCCGAGCAGTACTTC | CASSKGAFPEQYF
TRBJ2-1 | . | . | TRBV7-6 | TGTGCCAGCAGCTTAGTCACAGGGAGCCTTAACAATGAGCAGTTCTTC | CASSLVTGSLNNEQFF
TRBJ2-1 | . | . | TRBV9 | TGTGCCAGCAGCCCCCTCGGGCGGGACGGGCAGTTCTTC | CASSPLGRDGQFF
TRBJ1-1 | . | . | TRBV6-4 | TGTGCCAGCACCGTCCCACAGGGAGCAGCTTTCTTT | CASTVPQGAAFF
TRBJ1-4 | . | . | TRBV30 | TGTGCCTGGAGGGCCCTAGGTAGAACGTTTTTT | CAWRALGRTFF
TRBJ1-1 | . | TRBD1 | TRBV11-2 | TGTGCCAGCAGCTTAGGACAGGGCCGAAGCGCTGAAGCTTTCTTT | CASSLGQGRSAEAFF
TRBJ1-2 | few | . | TRBV6-5 | TGTGCCAGCAGTTACTATAGCGGGGATAGAAACTATGGCTACACCTTC | CASSYYSGDRNYGYTF
TRBJ2-7 | . | TRBD2 | TRBV27 | TGTGCCAGCAGTAGCGGGAGGACCTCATTCTACGAGCAGTACTTC | CASSSGRTSFYEQYF
TRBJ1-1 | . | TRBD1 | TRBV6-5 | TGTGCCAGCAGCCGACAGGGGGTTGGCACTGAAGCTTTCTTT | CASSRQGVGTEAFF
TRBJ2-7 | . | . | TRBV7-9 | TGTGCCAGCAGCGCGGGATCCTTGAGGGAGCAGTACTTC | CASSAGSLREQYF